Listed below are T cell receptor beta chains from one sample, sequenced in a study of T cells in Graves' hyperthyroidism and ophthalmopathy. A single record per CDR3 protein comes from TCRdb applying MiXCR to the multiplex PCR reads. The sample records fewer than 650,000 distinct CDR3 sequences, 13% to 15% being singletons. Sequenced: blood. These TCRs come from a woman aged 18-30 years with Graves' ophthalmopathy. The CDR3 runs from the conserved cysteine through the conserved F or W. D genes are given only for firm matches. The listing skips clone size in some rows; elsewhere it reads once, few, many or a size class.

TRBJ2-4 | - | TRBV27 | TRBD1 | TGTGCCAGCAGGGGCTTACAGGGGGCCAAAAACATTCAGTACTTC | CASRGLQGAKNIQYF
TRBJ1-5 | - | TRBV28 | - | TGTGCCAGCAGTCTGTCGGTTAGCTGGCAGCCCCAGCATTTT | CASSLSVSWQPQHF
TRBJ2-6 | - | TRBV3-1 | - | TGTGCCAGCAGCCCCCATGGGGCCAACGTCCTGACTTTC | CASSPHGANVLTF
TRBJ1-2 | - | TRBV4-1 | TRBD1 | TGCGCCAGCAGCCTACAGGGGACCGGTGGCTATGGCTACACCTTC | CASSLQGTGGYGYTF
TRBJ2-5 | many | TRBV11-2 | - | TGTGCCAGCAGCTGGCTTCGGGACTCCAGCTTTGGGACCCAGTACTTC | CASSWLRDSSFGTQYF
TRBJ1-2 | many | TRBV28 | - | TGTGCCAGCAGTTTATTCCTCGATCACTATGGCTACACCTTC | CASSLFLDHYGYTF
TRBJ2-7 | few | TRBV7-8 | TRBD1 | TGTGCCAGCAGCAAACGGACAGGGACCTACGAGCAGTACTTC | CASSKRTGTYEQYF
TRBJ2-7 | - | TRBV7-9 | - | TGTGCCAGCAGCCGGGATGGGGGACAGCAGTACTTC | CASSRDGGQQYF
TRBJ2-3 | many | TRBV6-6 | TRBD2 | TGTGCCAGCAGTTACTCGGACGGGAGGGTGACAGATACGCAGTATTTT | CASSYSDGRVTDTQYF
TRBJ2-3 | many | TRBV20-1 | TRBD2 | TGCAGTGCTCCGGGTAGCGGGAGGTATTCTAGCACAGATACGCAGTATTTT | CSAPGSGRYSSTDTQYF
TRBJ2-3 | - | TRBV18 | - | TGTGCCAGCTCACCCGGCGCCAGGGTCTCCACAGATACGCAGTATTTT | CASSPGARVSTDTQYF
TRBJ1-1 | few | TRBV19 | - | TGTGCCAGTAGTATAGGGGGCGCGGGCGACACTGAAGCTTTCTTT | CASSIGGAGDTEAFF
TRBJ1-5 | many | TRBV2 | - | TGTGCCAGCAGTGCGAAGGGAAGCGGGGGGCCCCAGCATTTT | CASSAKGSGGPQHF
TRBJ2-7 | few | TRBV9 | TRBD2 | TGTGCCAGCAGCACCCGAGCGGGAGGGGCCTCTGAGCAGTACTTC | CASSTRAGGASEQYF
TRBJ2-3 | many | TRBV2 | TRBD2 | TGTGCCAGCAGCCCAAGAGGAGGGAGGGCAGCGGAGACGCAGTATTTT | CASSPRGGRAAETQYF
TRBJ1-1 | many | TRBV6-6 | - | TGTGCCAGCAGTTACTCGATTTTGGGGAACACTGAAGCTTTCTTT | CASSYSILGNTEAFF
TRBJ2-7 | many | TRBV6-1 | - | TGTGCCAGCAGTGAAGTGGGGGGCGCGAGACCCTACGAGCAGTACTTC | CASSEVGGARPYEQYF
TRBJ1-4 | many | TRBV18 | TRBD1 | TGTGCCAGCTCGGGGCCGGGACAGACGGAAAAACTGTTTTTT | CASSGPGQTEKLFF